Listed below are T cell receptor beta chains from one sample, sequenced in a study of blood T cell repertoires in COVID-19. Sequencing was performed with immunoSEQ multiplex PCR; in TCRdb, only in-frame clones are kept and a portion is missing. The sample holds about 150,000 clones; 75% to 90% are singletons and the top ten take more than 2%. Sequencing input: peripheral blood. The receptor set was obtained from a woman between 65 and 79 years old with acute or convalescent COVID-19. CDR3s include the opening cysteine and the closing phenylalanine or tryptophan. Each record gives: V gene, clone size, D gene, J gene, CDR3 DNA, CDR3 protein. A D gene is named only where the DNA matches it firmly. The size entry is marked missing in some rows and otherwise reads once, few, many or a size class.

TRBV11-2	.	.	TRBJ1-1	TGTGCCAGCAGCTTAGGGGGGCTAAGGACTGAAGCTTTCTTT	CASSLGGLRTEAFF
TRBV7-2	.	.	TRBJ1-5	TGTGCCAGCAGCCGCTTGGGCGCCGATCAGCCCCAGCATTTT	CASSRLGADQPQHF
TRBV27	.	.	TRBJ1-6	TGTGCCAGCAGGCGGACTGACTTTGGTTCACCCCTCCACTTT	CASRRTDFGSPLHF
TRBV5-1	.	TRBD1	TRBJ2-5	TGCGCCAGCAGATTTGGGGACAGGAGCCAAGAGACCCAGTACTTC	CASRFGDRSQETQYF
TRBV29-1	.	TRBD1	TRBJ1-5	TGCAGCGTTGAAGATATAGGGACAGGCAGTCATAATCAGCCCCAGCATTTT	CSVEDIGTGSHNQPQHF
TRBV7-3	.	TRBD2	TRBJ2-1	TGTGCCAGCAGCCGAAAAGCGGGAGCTTACAATGAGCAGTTCTTC	CASSRKAGAYNEQFF
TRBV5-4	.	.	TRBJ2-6	TGTGCCAGCAGCTCCCACACGACTGCCCCCTCTGGGGCCAACGTCCTGACTTTC	CASSSHTTAPSGANVLTF
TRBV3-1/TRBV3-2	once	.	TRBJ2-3	TGTGCCAGCAGCCAAGATTTGCGGGGGCGGGCAGATACGCAGTATTTT	CASSQDLRGRADTQYF
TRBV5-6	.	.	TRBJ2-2	TGTGCCAGCAGCTTCGGAGTGTGGGACACCGGGGAGCTGTTTTTT	CASSFGVWDTGELFF
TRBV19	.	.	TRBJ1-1	TGTGCCAGTCAGGTGGGTCCTGAAGCTTTCTTT	CASQVGPEAFF
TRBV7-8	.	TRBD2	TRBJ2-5	TGTGCCAGCAGCTTATGGGGAGTAGCGGGTGGGCAAGAGACCCAGTACTTC	CASSLWGVAGGQETQYF
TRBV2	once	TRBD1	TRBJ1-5	TGTGCCACCTCAGACAGGGGGAATCAGCCCCAGCATTTT	CATSDRGNQPQHF
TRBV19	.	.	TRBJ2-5	TGTGCCAGTAGTCCGGGACTTATTTTGGAGACCCAGTACTTC	CASSPGLILETQYF
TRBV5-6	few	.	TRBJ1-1	TGTGCCAGCAGGACTGTAATGGCCACTGAAGCTTTCTTT	CASRTVMATEAFF
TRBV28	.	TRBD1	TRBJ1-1	TGTGCCAGCAGTAACGCCGGGACAGGGAACACTGAAGCTTTCTTT	CASSNAGTGNTEAFF
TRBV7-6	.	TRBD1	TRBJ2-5	TGTGCCAGCAGCTTTATAGACAGGGGGGGGGAGACCCAGTACTTC	CASSFIDRGGETQYF
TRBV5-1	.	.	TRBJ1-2	TGCGCCAGCAGCTTGGACGGGGACTATGGCTACACCTTC	CASSLDGDYGYTF
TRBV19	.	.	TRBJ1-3	TGTGCCAGTAGTCTACTATACAAGAGCTCTGGAAACACCATATATTTT	CASSLLYKSSGNTIYF
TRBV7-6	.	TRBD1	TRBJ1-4	TGTGCCAGCAGCTTATACAGGGGATTTACTAATGAAAAACTGTTTTTT	CASSLYRGFTNEKLFF
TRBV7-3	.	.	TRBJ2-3	TGTGCCAGCAGCCCCCTCGGGCGGGGGCGCTTCCCCGATACGCAGTATTTT	CASSPLGRGRFPDTQYF
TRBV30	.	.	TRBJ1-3	TGTGCCTGGAGCGGAGGGTCCACCATATATTTT	CAWSGGSTIYF
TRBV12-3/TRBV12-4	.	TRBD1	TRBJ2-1	TGTGCCAGCAGTAGAGGACAGGGGACTGAGCAGTTCTTC	CASSRGQGTEQFF
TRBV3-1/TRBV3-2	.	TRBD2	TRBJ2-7	TGTGCCAGCAGCCGGACGCGGACTAGCGGGGGGGCGAGTGTCGAGCAGTACTTC	CASSRTRTSGGASVEQYF
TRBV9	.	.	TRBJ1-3	TGTGCCAGCAGCCCCCGGGGAGCTGAAAACACCATATATTTT	CASSPRGAENTIYF
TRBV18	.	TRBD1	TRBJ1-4	TGTGCCAGCTCACGAGAACAGGGGAATGAAAAACTGTTTTTT	CASSREQGNEKLFF
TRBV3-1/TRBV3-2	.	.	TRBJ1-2	TGTGCCAGCAGCATCGACAGTTCTAACTATGGCTACACCTTC	CASSIDSSNYGYTF
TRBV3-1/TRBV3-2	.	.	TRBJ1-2	TGTGCCAGCAGCCAAGTCGGGGGAGGGGTGTCTGGCTACACCTTC	CASSQVGGGVSGYTF
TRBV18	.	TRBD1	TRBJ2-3	TGTGCCAGCTCACTATGGACAGGCCGCGGAACGCAGTATTTT	CASSLWTGRGTQYF
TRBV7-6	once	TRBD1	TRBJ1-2	TGTGCCAGCAGCTCTCAGACAGGGAGTGTCTATGGCTACACCTTC	CASSSQTGSVYGYTF
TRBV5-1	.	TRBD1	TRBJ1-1	TGCGCCAGCAGCTTAACAGGGGCGGGAACTGAAGCTTTCTTT	CASSLTGAGTEAFF
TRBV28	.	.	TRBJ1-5	TGTGCCAGCAGTCCCCGCAGGGGCGCGAGCAATCAGCCCCAGCATTTT	CASSPRRGASNQPQHF
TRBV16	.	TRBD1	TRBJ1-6	TGTGCCAGCAGCACCGACAGGGGGAGCTCCTATAATTCACCCCTCCACTTT	CASSTDRGSSYNSPLHF
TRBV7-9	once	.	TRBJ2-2	TGTGCCAGCAGCTTAGGGGGGGTCACCGGGGAGCTGTTTTTT	CASSLGGVTGELFF
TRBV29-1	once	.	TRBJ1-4	TGCAGCGTTGGGAAGGGGACTTCATTTGAAAAACTGTTTTTT	CSVGKGTSFEKLFF
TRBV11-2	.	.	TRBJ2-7	TGTGCCAGCAGCCGGGACAACTACGAGCAGTACTTC	CASSRDNYEQYF
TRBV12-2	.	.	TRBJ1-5	TGTTGCAGAGGGACAGGGGAGGGCAATCAGCCCCAGCATTTT	CCRGTGEGNQPQHF
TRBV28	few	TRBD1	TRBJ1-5	TGTGCCAGCAGTTGGGACAGGCGGAATCAGCCCCAGCATTTT	CASSWDRRNQPQHF
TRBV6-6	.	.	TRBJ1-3	TGTGCCAGCAGACCGCGGGCCGAGCTCTCTGGAAACACCATATATTTT	CASRPRAELSGNTIYF
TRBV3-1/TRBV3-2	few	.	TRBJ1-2	TGTGCCAGCAGCCAAGGGGAGTATGGCTACACCTTC	CASSQGEYGYTF
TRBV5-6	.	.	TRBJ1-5	TGTGCCAGCAGCTTTGGGGCGAGATTCAATCAGCCCCAGCATTTT	CASSFGARFNQPQHF
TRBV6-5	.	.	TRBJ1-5	TGTGCCAGCAGGGTTACATATAATCAGCCCCAGCATTTT	CASRVTYNQPQHF
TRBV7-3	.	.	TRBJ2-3	TGTGCCAGCAGCCCCTACCCCGGGCCAGGGCCAATGGATACGCAGTATTTT	CASSPYPGPGPMDTQYF